This T cell receptor (beta chain) originates from a study of cytotoxic CD8 clonotypes in ibrutinib-treated CLL. Study at large: Response sampling occurred after a median around 11 months of treatment (range 6 to 36). Notes on the study in general: Before falling back toward baseline at progression, clonality had risen at the time of ibrutinib response. On treatment, the uncommon public clonotypes contracted or remained stable. At the start, clonality exceeded age-matched healthy donors and followed circulating CD8+ T-cell counts.

This clone turned up a few times. Its antigen is not identified. The CDR3 runs 11 residues. Germline V CDR1 and CDR2: SGHRS, YFSETQ. The germline V and J ends were trimmed by 2 bases and 10 bases, with 7 bases remaining between them. TCRdb's table, derived via immunoSEQ multiplex PCR, lists solely in-frame clones and lacks some. The sample lists about 120,000 clones, 58% occurring once. Here the sequenced sample was PBMCs, taken after 24 months of ibrutinib treatment. The TCR sequence derives from a human donor with chronic lymphocytic leukemia. This rearrangement joins TRBV5-1 to TRBJ1-3, with unresolved D. CDR3 sequence reads: CASSFGKTIYF. CDR3 DNA sequence: TGCGCCAGCAGCTTCGGGAAGACCATATATTTT.